This T cell receptor beta chain was found in a study of blood T cell repertoires in COVID-19. Followed longitudinally, the Seattle patients had been enrolled during active infection. Germline values: CDR1 MNHEY, CDR2 SMNVEV (reference sequence). This CDR3 comprises 16 residues. With 2 bases clipped from V and 3 bases from J, the junction kept 10 bases outside the gene matches. The protocol was immunoSEQ multiplex PCR, while the TCRdb copy is restricted to in-frame clones and leaves out a portion. The sample has some 300,000 clones, almost 90% seen once; the top ten hold 0.95% to 1.3%. The J gene is TRBJ2-7, the V gene TRBV27; 7 bases line up with TRBD2. The clonotype was recovered from a woman aged 40 to 49 with COVID-19, enrolled during active disease. The sequenced sample consisted of peripheral blood. CDR3 sequence reads: CASSLGASGGIYEQYF. CDR3 in DNA: TGTGCCAGCAGTTTAGGGGCTAGCGGAGGGATCTACGAGCAGTACTTC.